This note documents a single T cell receptor (beta chain) sequence. Its antigen is currently unknown. The data stem from a study of CD8+ T cells in alopecia areata. In a group of 5 or 6 patients, CD4+ cells were sorted into CD25+CD127- cells. Both peripheral blood and punch biopsies of lesional scalp skin were obtained from patients who had alopecia areata. Extraction of RNA preceded its reverse transcription into cDNA, which served as the sequencing template. Assay: immunoSEQ multiplex PCR; the TCRdb copy retains only in-frame clones and omits some. The data show roughly 14,000 clones, over 50% seen once. Study-wide findings and caveats: Researchers report lesional scalp, most notably alopecia totalis/universalis, outstripped normal scalp in clonality.

V lost 7 bases and J 4 bases, leaving 10 bases between the germline ends. Germline CDR1 reads LNHDA; CDR2 reads SQIVND (reference sequence). This CDR3 has 13 residues. The chain is built from TRBV19 and TRBJ2-2; D unresolved. The origin of this receptor is a human donor with alopecia areata. Sequenced material: CD4+ Tregs sorted from blood. CDR3 coding DNA: TGTGCCAGTAATTTTAGAGGCACCGGGGAGCTGTTTTTT. This encodes CASNFRGTGELFF.